This T cell receptor (beta chain) comes out of a study of T-cell reconstitution after alpha-beta-depleted transplantation in children. Study-wide points: Recipient T cells and thymic progenitors that survived gave rise to the high TCRbeta diversity observed at day 60 in some patients. Counts and diversity of T cells one year after transplant came mostly from newly produced T cells. Where alpha-beta T cells came from about two months after transplant was reportedly several hundred expanded graft clones.

The TCRbeta library was prepared with unique molecular identifiers. MiXCR, applied by TCRdb to the PCR reads, yields one record per CDR3 protein. The sample contains a few hundred thousand distinct CDR3 sequences, 27% of which appear only once. Concerning this clonotype: Its antigen is still unknown.

CDR3 length equals 15 residues. Germline CDR1 reads MDHEN; CDR2 reads SYDVKM. The V end was cut by 2 bases, the J end by 0 bases, with 11 bases between. The TCR comes from a boy less than two years old with Wiskott-Aldrich syndrome, due to receive a stem cell transplant. The sequenced sample was PBMCs, obtained before TCRalphabeta/CD19-depleted stem cell transplant. The J gene is TRBJ2-7, the V gene TRBV28, with D unclear. CDR3 bases: TGTGCCAGCAGTTTACCTCTAGGCAGCTCCTACGAGCAGTACTTC. Protein: CASSLPLGSSYEQYF.